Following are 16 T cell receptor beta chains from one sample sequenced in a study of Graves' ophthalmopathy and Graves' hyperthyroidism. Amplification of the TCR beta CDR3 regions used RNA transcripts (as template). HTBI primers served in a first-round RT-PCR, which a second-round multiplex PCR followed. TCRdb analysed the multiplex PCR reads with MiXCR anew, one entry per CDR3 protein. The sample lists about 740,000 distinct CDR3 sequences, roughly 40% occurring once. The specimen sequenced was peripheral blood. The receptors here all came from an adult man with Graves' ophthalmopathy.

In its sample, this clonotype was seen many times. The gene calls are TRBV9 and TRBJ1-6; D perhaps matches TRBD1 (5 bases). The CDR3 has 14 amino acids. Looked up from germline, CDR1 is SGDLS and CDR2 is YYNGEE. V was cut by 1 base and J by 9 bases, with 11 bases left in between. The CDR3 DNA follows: TGTGCCAGCAGCGTAAGACAGAACGGTTCACCCCTCCACTTT. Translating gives CASSVRQNGSPLHF.

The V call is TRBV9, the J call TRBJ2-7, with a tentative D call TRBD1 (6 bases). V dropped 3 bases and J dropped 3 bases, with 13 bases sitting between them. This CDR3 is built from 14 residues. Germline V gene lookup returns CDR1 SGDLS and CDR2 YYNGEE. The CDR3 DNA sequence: TGTGCCAGCAGCGAACAGGGTGGTGGCTACGAGCAGTACTTC. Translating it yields CASSEQGGGYEQYF.

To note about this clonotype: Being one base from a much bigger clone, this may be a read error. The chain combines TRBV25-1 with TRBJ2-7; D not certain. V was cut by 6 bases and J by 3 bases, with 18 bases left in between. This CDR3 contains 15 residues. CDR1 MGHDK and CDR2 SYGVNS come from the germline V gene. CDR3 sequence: CASSLRRPGVYEQYF. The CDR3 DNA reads TGTGCCAGCAGCTTGCGAAGACCAGGTGTCTACGAGCAGTACTTC.

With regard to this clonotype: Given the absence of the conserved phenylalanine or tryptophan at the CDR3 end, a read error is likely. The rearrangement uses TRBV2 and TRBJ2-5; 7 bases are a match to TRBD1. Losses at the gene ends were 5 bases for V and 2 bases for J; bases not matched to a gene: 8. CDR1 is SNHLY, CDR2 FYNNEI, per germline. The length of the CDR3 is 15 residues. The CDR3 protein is CASSFRTGFQETQYL. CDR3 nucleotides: TGTGCCAGCAGTTTCCGGACAGGCTTTCAAGAGACCCAGTACCTC.

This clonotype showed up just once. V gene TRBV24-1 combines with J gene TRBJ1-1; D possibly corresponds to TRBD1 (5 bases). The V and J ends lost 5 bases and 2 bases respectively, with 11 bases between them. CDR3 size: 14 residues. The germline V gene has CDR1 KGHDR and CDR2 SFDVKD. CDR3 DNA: TGTGCCACCAGTGGTCGGGACGCTAACACTGAAGCTTTCTTT. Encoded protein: CATSGRDANTEAFF.

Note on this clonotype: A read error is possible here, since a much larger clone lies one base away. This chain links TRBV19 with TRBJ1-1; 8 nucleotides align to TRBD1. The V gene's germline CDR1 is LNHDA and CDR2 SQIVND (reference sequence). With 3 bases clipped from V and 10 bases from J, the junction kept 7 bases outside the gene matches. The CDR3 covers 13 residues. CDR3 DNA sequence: TGTGCCAGTAGTATGGACAGGGCGGCGCGAGCTTTCTTT. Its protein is CASSMDRAARAFF.

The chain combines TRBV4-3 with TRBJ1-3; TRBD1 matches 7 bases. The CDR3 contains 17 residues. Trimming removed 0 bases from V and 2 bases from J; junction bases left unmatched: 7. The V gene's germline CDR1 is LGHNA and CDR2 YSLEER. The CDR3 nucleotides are TGCGCCAGCAGCCAAGACGTCCCGACAGGGACTGGAAACACCATATATTTT. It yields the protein CASSQDVPTGTGNTIYF.

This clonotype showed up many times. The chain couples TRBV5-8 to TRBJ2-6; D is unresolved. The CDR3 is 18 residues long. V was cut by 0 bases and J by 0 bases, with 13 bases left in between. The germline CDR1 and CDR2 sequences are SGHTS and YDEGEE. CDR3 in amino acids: CASSLAFGLRSGANVLTF. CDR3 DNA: TGTGCCAGCAGCTTGGCTTTCGGCCTCCGCTCTGGGGCCAACGTCCTGACTTTC.

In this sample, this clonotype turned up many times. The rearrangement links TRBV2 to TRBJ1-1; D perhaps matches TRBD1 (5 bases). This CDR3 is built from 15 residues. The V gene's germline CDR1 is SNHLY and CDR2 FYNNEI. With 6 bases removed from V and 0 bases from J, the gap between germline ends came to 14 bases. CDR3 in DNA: TGTGCCAGCAGCCACAAGGGACTGCTGAACACTGAAGCTTTCTTT. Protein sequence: CASSHKGLLNTEAFF. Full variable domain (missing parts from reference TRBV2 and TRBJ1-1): EPEVTQTPSHQVTQMGQEVILRCVPISNHLYFYWYRQILGQKVEFLVSFYNNEISEKSEIFDDQFSVERPDGSNFTLKIRSTKLEDSAMYFCASSHKGLLNTEAFFGQGTRLTVV.

The CDR3 region is CSARDGTSGGLEQYF. The CDR3 DNA reads TGCAGTGCTAGAGATGGCACTAGCGGAGGTTTGGAGCAGTACTTC. The J gene is TRBJ2-7, the V gene TRBV20-1; 8 nucleotides match TRBD2. The germline V gene encodes CDR1 DFQATT and CDR2 SNEGSKA (reference sequence). J lost 7 bases, V lost 0 bases, and 11 bases had no gene match. The CDR3 totals 15 residues.

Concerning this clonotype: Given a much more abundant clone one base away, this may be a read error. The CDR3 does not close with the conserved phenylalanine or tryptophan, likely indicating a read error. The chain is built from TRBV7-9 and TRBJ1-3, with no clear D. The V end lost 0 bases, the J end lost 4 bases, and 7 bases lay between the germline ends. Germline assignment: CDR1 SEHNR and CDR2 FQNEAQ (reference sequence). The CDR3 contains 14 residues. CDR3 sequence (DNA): TGTGCCAGCAGCTTAGCAGCAGGCGGAAACACCATATATTTA. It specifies CASSLAAGGNTIYL.

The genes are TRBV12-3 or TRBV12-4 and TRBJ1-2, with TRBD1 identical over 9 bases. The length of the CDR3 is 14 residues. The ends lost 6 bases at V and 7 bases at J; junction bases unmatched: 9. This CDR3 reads CASSQRQGDLGYTF. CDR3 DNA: TGTGCCAGCAGCCAGAGACAGGGGGATCTTGGCTACACCTTC.

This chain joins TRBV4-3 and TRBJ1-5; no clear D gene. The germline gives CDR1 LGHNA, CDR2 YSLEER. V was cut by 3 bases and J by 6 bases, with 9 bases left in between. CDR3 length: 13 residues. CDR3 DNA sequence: TGCGCCAGCAGCCACCTGGTGGGTCAGCCCCAGCATTTT. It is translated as CASSHLVGQPQHF.

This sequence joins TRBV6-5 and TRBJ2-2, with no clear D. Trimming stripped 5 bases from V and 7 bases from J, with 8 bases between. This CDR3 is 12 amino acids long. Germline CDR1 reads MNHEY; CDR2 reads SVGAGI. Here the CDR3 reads CASSAVSGELFF. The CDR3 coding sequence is TGTGCCAGCAGTGCGGTGAGCGGGGAGCTGTTTTTT.

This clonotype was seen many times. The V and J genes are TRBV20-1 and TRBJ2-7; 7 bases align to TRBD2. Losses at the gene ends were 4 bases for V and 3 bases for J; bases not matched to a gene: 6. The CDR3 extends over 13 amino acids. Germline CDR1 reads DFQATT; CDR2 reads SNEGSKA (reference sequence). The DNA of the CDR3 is TGCAGTGCTAAAGCCGAGCGGGACTACGAGCAGTACTTC. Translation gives CSAKAERDYEQYF.

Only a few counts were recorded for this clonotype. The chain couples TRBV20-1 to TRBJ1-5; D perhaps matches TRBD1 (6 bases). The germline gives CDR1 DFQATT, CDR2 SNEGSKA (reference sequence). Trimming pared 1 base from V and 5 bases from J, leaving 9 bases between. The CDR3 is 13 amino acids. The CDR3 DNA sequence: TGCAGTGCTAGAGGCGGGGGGCATCAGCCCCAGCATTTT. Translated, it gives CSARGGGHQPQHF.